Sequencing of this TCR beta chain was carried out in a study of T-cell memory formation after mild COVID-19. Study-wide results and caveats: Memory from before infection featured some responding clones, which suggests cross-reactive memory joined. Day 15 to 85 contracting clones showed balanced CD4/CD8; day 15 to 37 expanders favored CD4+. Confirmation was lacking for SARS-CoV-2 specificity of second-wave clones that peaked on day 37.

A remark on this clonotype: Its antigen is not identified.

The TCR alpha and TCR beta cDNA libraries, bearing sample barcodes and UMIs, were generated by 5'RACE using constant-segment primers. MiXCR, applied by TCRdb to the 5' RACE reads, yields one record per CDR3 protein. Of under 250,000 distinct CDR3 sequences listed, approximately 15% are singletons. Sequenced: PBMCs or a T cell subset sorted from them (not recorded which). This clonotype originated in an adult woman who had mild COVID-19 (a few samples of this study predate the infection). Cell type and time point are not known.

Here the CDR3 DNA reads TGCAGCGGCGGACAGGGTCATGGCTACACCTTC. It specifies CSGGQGHGYTF. V and J are TRBV29-1 and TRBJ1-2, with 8 bases matching TRBD1. The CDR3 covers 11 residues. Germline trimming cut 7 bases from V and 6 bases from J; bases unmatched to any gene: 4. Germline CDR1 reads SQVTM; CDR2 reads ANQGSEA.